The 26 T cell receptor beta chains below were found in one sample sequenced in a study of T-cell reconstitution after alpha-beta-depleted transplantation in children. Construction of the TCRbeta library involved unique molecular identifiers. TCRdb independently ran MiXCR on the PCR reads; one entry per CDR3 protein. The sample holds just under 350,000 distinct CDR3 sequences; around 15% are singletons and the top ten take approximately 38%. Specimen: PBMCs, mostly from graft donor cells, collected 360 days after TCRalphabeta/CD19-depleted stem cell transplant. Receptors were obtained from a male patient between 2 and 10 years old who had a stem cell transplant for acute lymphoblastic leukemia, so the T cells may come from the graft donor.

The chain joins TRBV7-8 to TRBJ1-1, with D possibly matching TRBD1 (6 bases). Germline V gene data show CDR1 as SGHVS and CDR2 as FQNEAQ. This CDR3 comprises 12 residues. Trimming removed 8 bases at V and 3 bases at J, with 10 bases between. CDR3 nucleotides: TGTGCCAGCGGGCAGGGGTACACTGAAGCTTTCTTT. This gives the protein CASGQGYTEAFF.

The chain combines TRBV6-5 with TRBJ1-5; tentatively, D is TRBD1 (6 bases). Trimming removed 1 base at V and 4 bases at J, with 11 bases between. This CDR3 has 15 amino acids. Germline-derived CDR1 and CDR2 are MNHEY and SVGAGI. CDR3 amino acids: CASSYFEGGNQPQHF. CDR3 DNA: TGTGCCAGCAGTTACTTCGAGGGGGGGAATCAGCCCCAGCATTTT.

The V and J genes are TRBV6-2 or TRBV6-3 and TRBJ1-1, with D unresolved. The V end lost 2 bases, the J end lost 0 bases, and 4 bases lay between the germline ends. Germline V gives CDR1 MNHEY, CDR2 SVGEGT. This CDR3 contains 13 residues. The CDR3 sequence: CASSYRLNTEAFF. The CDR3 DNA reads TGTGCCAGCAGTTACAGGTTGAACACTGAAGCTTTCTTT.

This clonotype has ten or more counts. The V and J genes are TRBV27 and TRBJ1-4; D perhaps matches TRBD1 (5 bases). Germline V lookup: CDR1 MNHEY, CDR2 SMNVEV (reference sequence). The V end was cut by 5 bases, the J end by 4 bases, with 8 bases between. The CDR3 is 13 residues long. CDR3 sequence: CASSPRGNEKLFF. CDR3 coding DNA: TGTGCCAGCAGTCCGAGGGGTAATGAAAAACTGTTTTTT. Based on the CDR3 plus reference TRBV27 and TRBJ1-4, the full variable domain is EAQVTQNPRYLITVTGKKLTVTCSQNMNHEYMSWYRQDPGLGLRQIYYSMNVEVTDKGDVPEGYKVSRKEKRNFPLILESPSPNQTSLYFCASSPRGNEKLFFGSGTQLSVL.

Regarding this clonotype: A junction end diverges from the germline sequence, so it may reflect a read error. Written as DNA, the CDR3 is TGTGGCAGCAGGGTCTGGACAGGGGACGAGCAGTACTTC. This gives the protein CGSRVWTGDEQYF. The J gene is TRBJ2-7, the V gene TRBV28, with 9 positions matching TRBD1. Germline V gene lookup returns CDR1 MDHEN and CDR2 SYDVKM. This CDR3 spans 13 amino acids.

This clonotype was counted between two and nine times. This chain joins TRBV6-5 and TRBJ1-2; 9 nucleotides line up with TRBD1. The CDR3 loop spans 15 amino acids. Trimming cost V 4 bases and J 5 bases; bases outside gene matches: 8. Germline CDR1 reads MNHEY; CDR2 reads SVGAGI. The CDR3, as DNA: TGTGCCAGCAGTTCGAACAGGGGGCGGAGGTATGGCTACACCTTC. Translating it yields CASSSNRGRRYGYTF.

The table lists this clonotype with a few counts. V usage is TRBV28 and J usage is TRBJ2-7; D gene unclear. Germline lookup yields CDR1 MDHEN and CDR2 SYDVKM. Trimming cost V 5 bases and J 0 bases, with 14 bases left between them. The CDR3 runs to 15 residues. The CDR3, as DNA: TGTGCCAGCAGTGGGGTGGCGGTGCTCTCCTACGAGCAGTACTTC. Translation gives CASSGVAVLSYEQYF.

The chain is built from TRBV28 and TRBJ1-2; perhaps TRBD1 as D (6 bases). Germline CDR1 is MDHEN and CDR2 is SYDVKM. The length of the CDR3 is 17 residues. V lost 5 bases to trimming and J lost 4 bases, with 23 bases between them. Here the CDR3 reads CASSTQALGQPSYGYTF. The CDR3 coding sequence is TGTGCCAGCAGTACTCAGGCTTTAGGACAGCCGTCCTATGGCTACACCTTC.

This chain links TRBV19 with TRBJ2-7; no reliable D call. CDR1 LNHDA and CDR2 SQIVND come from the germline V gene (reference sequence). V was cut by 5 bases and J by 2 bases, with 16 bases left in between. The CDR3 is 15 amino acids. CDR3 in amino acids: CASSLTGEAAYEQYF. The DNA of the CDR3 is TGTGCCAGTAGTCTGACTGGAGAGGCAGCCTACGAGCAGTACTTC. Full variable domain (rest looked up from reference TRBV19 and TRBJ2-7): DGGITQSPKYLFRKEGQNVTLSCEQNLNHDAMYWYRQDPGQGLRLIYYSQIVNDFQKGDIAEGYSVSREKKESFPLTVTSAQKNPTAFYLCASSLTGEAAYEQYFGPGTRLTVT.

The chain joins TRBV4-1 to TRBJ2-7; 7 nucleotides align to TRBD1. CDR1 and CDR2 from the germline V gene are MGHRA and YSYEKL. V shed 0 bases, J shed 3 bases, and the junction held 8 bases outside the gene matches. CDR3 size: 16 residues. The CDR3 DNA reads as TGCGCCAGCAGCCAAGATAGGGCAGGGGGTTTCTACGAGCAGTACTTC. As protein: CASSQDRAGGFYEQYF.

This clonotype showed up many times. The chain uses TRBV12-3 or TRBV12-4 and TRBJ2-3; 9 bases map to TRBD2. Germline trimming cut 6 bases from V and 3 bases from J; bases unmatched to any gene: 4. CDR3 size: 14 residues. The CDR3 DNA is TGTGCCAGCAGCTTAAGCGGGAGGACAGATACGCAGTATTTT. This translates into CASSLSGRTDTQYF.

The rearrangement links TRBV28 to TRBJ2-7; 15 bases align to TRBD2. Losses at the gene ends were 5 bases for V and 0 bases for J; bases not matched to a gene: 5. The CDR3 runs 17 residues. Per germline, CDR1 MDHEN and CDR2 SYDVKM. The CDR3: CASSGLAGGPSSYEQYF. As DNA, the CDR3 is TGTGCCAGCAGTGGACTAGCGGGAGGGCCGAGCTCCTACGAGCAGTACTTC.

The sample holds a few counts of this clonotype. The CDR3 loop reads CASSKGLAGVTGELFF. In DNA, the CDR3 is TGCGCCAGCAGCAAAGGACTAGCGGGAGTTACCGGGGAGCTGTTTTTT. This chain joins TRBV5-1 and TRBJ2-2; 13 positions agree with TRBD2. Trimming cost V 4 bases and J 5 bases; bases outside gene matches: 5. Germline CDR1 reads SGHRS; CDR2 reads YFSETQ. The CDR3 covers 16 residues. The whole variable domain, remainder taken from reference TRBV5-1 and TRBJ2-2, is KAGVTQTPRYLIKTRGQQVTLSCSPISGHRSVSWYQQTPGQGLQFLFEYFSETQRNKGNFPGRFSGRQFSNSRSEMNVSTLELGDSALYLCASSKGLAGVTGELFFGEGSRLTVL.

This clonotype was seen ten or more times. The genes are TRBV27 and TRBJ2-2, with TRBD1 identical over 9 bases. The CDR3 extends over 14 amino acids. The germline V gene has CDR1 MNHEY and CDR2 SMNVEV (reference sequence). Germline trimming cut 10 bases from V and 4 bases from J; bases unmatched to any gene: 7. CDR3 loop: CATWTGEFTGELFF. In nucleotides, the CDR3 is TGTGCCACCTGGACAGGGGAGTTCACCGGGGAGCTGTTTTTT.

The chain links TRBV5-6 to TRBJ2-7, with TRBD2 as a possible D gene (6 bases). The CDR3 is made up of 15 amino acids. Between the trimmed V and J ends, which lost 4 bases and 3 bases, there was a span of 17 bases. Germline values: CDR1 SGHDT, CDR2 YYEEEE. This CDR3 is CASSPRDPRNYEQYF. The DNA for the CDR3 is TGTGCCAGCAGCCCGCGGGACCCCCGAAACTACGAGCAGTACTTC.

This clonotype has a count of ten or more. The rearrangement links TRBV2 to TRBJ2-1, with D perhaps matching TRBD1 (8 bases). Trimming removed 4 bases at V and 2 bases at J, with 27 bases between. There are 20 residues in the CDR3. Germline V gene sequence: CDR1 SNHLY, CDR2 FYNNEI. CDR3 in amino acids: CASSGGGWTGPSGAYNEQFF. Written as DNA, the CDR3 is TGTGCCAGCAGTGGGGGGGGATGGACAGGGCCGAGCGGAGCCTACAATGAGCAGTTCTTC.

V gene TRBV9 combines with J gene TRBJ2-1; 8 bases are shared with TRBD2. Per the germline V gene, CDR1 is SGDLS and CDR2 is YYNGEE. J was trimmed by 3 bases and V by 4 bases; bases with no gene match: 12. The CDR3 runs 17 residues. CDR3 loop: CASSSPKAGGIYNEQFF. The CDR3 coding sequence is TGTGCCAGCAGCTCCCCTAAGGCGGGGGGAATCTACAATGAGCAGTTCTTC.

V usage is TRBV29-1 and J usage is TRBJ1-2; perhaps TRBD1 as D (5 bases). From germline, CDR1 is SQVTM and CDR2 ANQGSEA. V was shortened by 6 bases and J by 6 bases, with 17 bases between the two germline ends. The CDR3 is 13 residues long. CDR3 nucleotides: TGCAGCGTGAGATCCGGGACGGCGAATGGCTACACCTTC. As protein: CSVRSGTANGYTF.

This chain connects TRBV20-1 to TRBJ2-3; D is unresolved. This CDR3 region has 15 residues. The V gene lost 4 bases and the J gene lost 0 bases, with 14 bases spanning the gap. CDR1 and CDR2 from the germline V gene are DFQATT and SNEGSKA (reference sequence). In DNA, the CDR3 is TGCAGTGCTAAGAGGCGGTTGGCTAGCACAGATACGCAGTATTTT. This encodes CSAKRRLASTDTQYF.

The chain couples TRBV28 to TRBJ2-1; D might be TRBD1 (6 bases). V lost 6 bases and J lost 0, with 15 bases in between. Germline lookup yields CDR1 MDHEN and CDR2 SYDVKM. This CDR3 has 16 amino acids. The CDR3 protein is CASSRTQGTSYNEQFF. The DNA of the CDR3 is TGTGCCAGCAGCCGGACACAGGGAACCTCCTACAATGAGCAGTTCTTC.

The chain employs TRBV28 and TRBJ1-1, with TRBD1 matching 7 bases. Germline V gene data show CDR1 as MDHEN and CDR2 as SYDVKM. CDR3 size: 15 residues. J gave up 0 bases and V 6 bases, and 7 bases lay outside the gene matches. The CDR3 region is CASSTWGQLNTEAFF. CDR3 coding DNA: TGTGCCAGCAGCACATGGGGACAGCTGAACACTGAAGCTTTCTTT.

This clonotype was detected ten times or more. This chain joins TRBV10-3 and TRBJ2-5; 10 positions match TRBD2. Germline V gives CDR1 ENHRY, CDR2 SYGVKD. The CDR3 has 16 amino acids. V lost 1 base, J lost 0 bases, and 2 bases stayed unmatched. In DNA form, the CDR3 reads TGTGCCATCAGTGAGTACGGACTAGCGGACCAAGAGACCCAGTACTTC. This gives the protein CAISEYGLADQETQYF.

This clonotype was picked up many times. This chain links TRBV6-2 or TRBV6-3 with TRBJ2-3; 8 bases match TRBD2. Trimming took 6 bases from V and 5 from J; bases not matched to a gene: 4. From germline, CDR1 is MNHEY and CDR2 SVGEGT. This CDR3 has 13 residues. The CDR3 DNA follows: TGTGCCAGCAGGAGGACTAGCCGAGATACGCAGTATTTT. This codes for CASRRTSRDTQYF.

This clonotype was recorded a few times. This CDR3 reads CASSPGRGTGDTQYF. The CDR3 DNA is TGTGCCAGCAGCCCTGGTAGAGGGACGGGCGATACGCAGTATTTT. The chain employs TRBV11-2 and TRBJ2-3; D possibly uses TRBD1 or TRBD2 (5 bases each). V was pared by 5 bases and J by 6 bases, with 18 bases between. CDR3 length: 15 amino acids. Germline V lookup: CDR1 SGHAT, CDR2 FQNNGV.

This clonotype was seen a handful of times. This chain connects TRBV4-3 to TRBJ2-7, with D perhaps matching TRBD1 (9 bases). From germline, CDR1 is LGHNA and CDR2 YSLEER. The CDR3 loop spans 15 amino acids. Trimming left V 1 base short and J 6 bases short, with 16 bases between. As DNA, the CDR3 is TGCGCCAGCAGCCAAGGGGACAGGGCGGGGGGCGAGCAGTACTTC. Amino acids: CASSQGDRAGGEQYF.

V and J are TRBV7-9 and TRBJ2-5; D not resolved. Germline lookup yields CDR1 SEHNR and CDR2 FQNEAQ (reference sequence). This CDR3 has 14 amino acids. V gave up 1 base and J gave up 3 bases, with 9 bases separating them. The CDR3 region has the DNA TGTGCCAGCAGCTTAGAGTGGCCCGAAGAGACCCAGTACTTC. This encodes CASSLEWPEETQYF.